The 9 T cell receptor beta chains listed next were all sequenced from one sample in a study of blood T cell repertoires in COVID-19. Profiling relied on immunoSEQ multiplex PCR, and the TCRdb table lists in-frame clones only, not all of them. The top ten clones hold approximately 9.9% of a sample with some 130,000 clones, 60% to 80% of them seen once. The sample consisted of peripheral blood. The receptor set was obtained from a man between 60 and 70 years old who had recovered from COVID-19.

The chain joins TRBV19 to TRBJ2-3; perhaps TRBD2 as D (5 bases). This CDR3 is 13 amino acids long. V lost 5 bases, J lost 8 bases, and 14 bases lay in between. The V gene's germline CDR1 is LNHDA and CDR2 SQIVND (reference sequence). Here the CDR3 DNA reads TGTGCCAGTAGTCCCACCCCAGGAGGTACGCAGTATTTT. Translating gives CASSPTPGGTQYF.

V is TRBV6-6 and J is TRBJ2-2; 8 bases agree with TRBD2. Germline-derived CDR1 and CDR2 are MNHNY and SVGAGI (reference sequence). The CDR3 runs 14 residues. V shed 8 bases, J shed 5 bases, and the junction held 7 bases outside the gene matches. The CDR3 region has the DNA TGTGCCAGCTGGCGGGGGGCGAGGACCGGGGAGCTGTTTTTT. Protein product: CASWRGARTGELFF.

The chain combines TRBV28 with TRBJ1-1, with 10 bases fitting TRBD1. The germline gives CDR1 MDHEN, CDR2 SYDVKM. The ends lost 7 bases at V and 3 bases at J; junction bases unmatched: 8. The CDR3 loop spans 15 amino acids. The CDR3 DNA reads TGTGCCAGCAAACCGGGACAGGGGATTTACACTGAAGCTTTCTTT. Translated, it gives CASKPGQGIYTEAFF.

The J gene is TRBJ1-5, the V gene TRBV7-2, with D perhaps TRBD1 (5 bases). V lost 4 bases, J lost 2 bases, and 9 bases lay in between. Germline CDR1 is SGHTA and CDR2 is FQGNSA. The CDR3 extends over 14 amino acids. As DNA, the CDR3 is TGTGCCAGCAGCTCGGGGGGGGGCAATCAGCCCCAGCATTTT. It codes for CASSSGGGNQPQHF. Complete variable domain (other parts from reference TRBV7-2 and TRBJ1-5): GAGVSQSPSNKVTEKGKDVELRCDPISGHTALYWYRQSLGQGLEFLIYFQGNSAPDKSGLPSDRFSAERTGGSVSTLTIQRTQQEDSAVYLCASSSGGGNQPQHFGDGTRLSIL.

The chain links TRBV4-2 to TRBJ2-7; D unclear. The CDR3 length is 12 residues. V gave up 4 bases and J gave up 6 bases, with 10 bases separating them. Germline CDR1 LGHNA, CDR2 YNFKEQ. CDR3 sequence (DNA): TGTGCCAGCAGCCCCAGATGGCCCGAGCAGTACTTC. Translating it yields CASSPRWPEQYF.

The gene calls are TRBV30 and TRBJ2-7; 9 nucleotides match TRBD2. The germline V gene has CDR1 GTSNPN and CDR2 SVGIG (reference sequence). V lost 3 bases and J lost 0; bases outside the gene matches: 0. This CDR3 comprises 13 residues. CDR3 sequence (DNA): TGTGCCTGGAGGACTAGCGGCTCCTACGAGCAGTACTTC. It codes for CAWRTSGSYEQYF.

The CDR3 DNA reads TGTGCCGGATCCGGGACAGCGCCGAACACCGGGGAGCTGTTTTTT. It encodes CAGSGTAPNTGELFF. J is TRBJ2-2 and V is TRBV28; the match to TRBD1 covers 7 bases. V gave up 11 bases and J gave up 0 bases; unmatched junction bases: 9. CDR1 and CDR2 from the germline V gene are MDHEN and SYDVKM. The CDR3 has 15 amino acids.

The V call is TRBV7-2, the J call TRBJ1-1, with 7 bases aligning to TRBD1. The CDR3 runs 15 residues. V dropped 5 bases and J dropped 6; count of bases not matched to a gene: 12. Germline values: CDR1 SGHTA, CDR2 FQGNSA. This CDR3 reads CASSGGTVEAAEAFF. The DNA of the CDR3 is TGTGCCAGCAGCGGAGGGACAGTGGAGGCGGCTGAAGCTTTCTTT.

As DNA, the CDR3 is TGTGCCAGCAGTTTAGGGCTTAATTCACCCCTCCACTTT. Protein product: CASSLGLNSPLHF. V and J are TRBV12-3 or TRBV12-4 and TRBJ1-6; no firm D call. CDR3 length: 13 residues. V lost 1 base to trimming and J lost 6 bases, with 4 bases between them.